The 20 T cell receptor beta chains presented below share a single source sample, sequenced in a study of CD8+ T cells in alopecia areata. As the sequencing template, cDNA was produced by extracting RNA and reverse transcribing it. Repertoires were generated with immunoSEQ multiplex PCR, while TCRdb's copy carries only in-frame clones and drops some. This repertoire shows under 200,000 clones, 55% to 75% found once; its top ten account for around 14%. Treatment specified: oral pan-JAK inhibitor, 5-10 mg twice daily. The sequenced sample was CD4+ T cells sorted from blood, obtained at week 24, from a patient treated with tofacitinib. Receptors originate from a human donor with alopecia areata.

This clone appeared a few times. The gene calls are TRBV29-1 and TRBJ1-2; 7 nucleotides line up with TRBD1. CDR3 length equals 13 residues. Looked up from germline, CDR1 is SQVTM and CDR2 is ANQGSEA. V lost 7 bases to trimming and J lost 1 base; unmatched junction nucleotides: 6. The CDR3 nucleotides read TGCAGCGCCGGGACAGCCATTAACTATGGCTACACCTTC. Amino acids: CSAGTAINYGYTF.

This clone was observed once. This chain uses TRBV29-1 with TRBJ2-1; 11 nucleotides line up with TRBD1. The V and J ends lost 2 bases and 5 bases, in that order; junction bases with no gene match: 8. This CDR3 comprises 16 residues. The germline CDR1 and CDR2 sequences are SQVTM and ANQGSEA. The CDR3 here is CSVELFGTGGDNEQFF. The CDR3, as DNA: TGCAGCGTTGAATTATTTGGGACAGGGGGGGACAATGAGCAGTTCTTC.

This clone was picked up a small number of times. This sequence joins TRBV4-2 and TRBJ2-5; D might be TRBD1 (7 bases). Germline-derived CDR1 and CDR2 are LGHNA and YNFKEQ. The ends were cut back, 2 bases at V and 4 bases at J, with 11 bases in the middle. CDR3 length equals 14 residues. In nucleotides, the CDR3 is TGTGCCAGCAGCCAACCCCAGGGGGGAGAGACCCAGTACTTC. Its protein product is CASSQPQGGETQYF.

The chain combines TRBV28 with TRBJ1-2; tentatively, D is TRBD1 (5 bases). Trimming shortened V by 7 bases and J by 3 bases, and 12 bases separated the two germline ends. The CDR3 is 13 residues long. The germline gives CDR1 MDHEN, CDR2 SYDVKM. The CDR3 DNA reads as TGTGCCAGCAAGCTTCCGGGGGACTATGGCTACACCTTC. Encoded protein: CASKLPGDYGYTF.

This clone was detected only a few times. The rearrangement joins TRBV9 to TRBJ1-4; 11 nucleotides agree with TRBD1. After removal of 2 bases from V and 8 bases from J, the junction contained 5 bases not matched to a gene. Germline CDR1 and CDR2: SGDLS and YYNGEE. The length of the CDR3 is 15 residues. The CDR3 DNA sequence: TGTGCCAGCAGCGTGGGACAGGGGGAACGCGAAAAACTGTTTTTT. Amino acids: CASSVGQGEREKLFF.

The chain combines TRBV11-2 with TRBJ2-6; D is undetermined. Germline V CDR1 and CDR2: SGHAT, FQNNGV. V lost 4 bases and J 0 bases, leaving 10 bases between the germline ends. CDR3 size: 16 residues. The CDR3 coding sequence is TGTGCCAGCAGCTCCCGGACGGGCTCTGGGGCCAACGTCCTGACTTTC. Amino acids: CASSSRTGSGANVLTF.

In this sample, this clone turned up a few times. The chain's CDR3 is CATSRAIHRNNSPLHF. Written as DNA, the CDR3 is TGTGCCACCAGCAGGGCGATTCACAGGAATAATTCACCCCTCCACTTT. The rearrangement joins TRBV15 to TRBJ1-6; D perhaps matches TRBD1 (5 bases). The CDR3 sequence is 16 residues long. The ends were cut back, 3 bases at V and 5 bases at J, with 14 bases in the middle. The germline V gene encodes CDR1 LNHNV and CDR2 YYDKDF (reference sequence).

This clone was observed many times. The chain combines TRBV7-9 with TRBJ2-7; either TRBD1 or TRBD2 may supply D (5 bases each). V lost 11 bases and J lost 4, with 12 bases in between. CDR1 and CDR2 (germline): SEHNR, FQNEAQ (reference sequence). The CDR3 length is 11 residues. The CDR3 DNA reads as TGTGCCTCGGGACCCTTATACGAGCAGTACTTC. Its protein is CASGPLYEQYF.

This clone was detected a few times. The chain combines TRBV4-3 with TRBJ1-5, with D unresolved. In germline, CDR1 is LGHNA, CDR2 YSLEER. The CDR3 sequence is 15 residues long. The V and J ends lost 0 bases and 4 bases respectively, with 10 bases between them. The CDR3 DNA sequence: TGCGCCAGCAGCCAAGAGTATGACGGGAATCAGCCCCAGCATTTT. This codes for CASSQEYDGNQPQHF.

This chain links TRBV15 with TRBJ1-5; D not resolved. Deletions cut 5 bases from V and 0 bases from J, with 11 bases between. Per the germline V gene, CDR1 is LNHNV and CDR2 is YYDKDF (reference sequence). The CDR3 extends over 15 amino acids. The CDR3 reads CATSAERSSNQPQHF. The CDR3 coding sequence is TGTGCCACCAGCGCCGAACGGAGTAGCAATCAGCCCCAGCATTTT. The whole variable domain, filled in from reference TRBV15 and TRBJ1-5, reads DAMVIQNPRYQVTQFGKPVTLSCSQTLNHNVMYWYQQKSSQAPKLLFHYYDKDFNNEADTPDNFQSRRPNTSFCFLDIRSPGLGDTAMYLCATSAERSSNQPQHFGDGTRLSIL.

CDR3 nucleotides: TGTGCCAGCAGCTTAGGTTACGGGTCCCAAACCGTGAGTCCAAACATTCAGTACTTC. Amino acid sequence: CASSLGYGSQTVSPNIQYF. The rearrangement uses TRBV7-9 and TRBJ2-4, with D unresolved. V was pared by 1 base and J by 6 bases, with 25 bases between. The CDR3 loop spans 19 amino acids. The germline gives CDR1 SEHNR, CDR2 FQNEAQ (reference sequence).

This sequence joins TRBV25-1 and TRBJ1-1; TRBD1 agrees at 7 bases. The CDR3 runs to 13 residues. V dropped 7 bases and J dropped 2; count of bases not matched to a gene: 4. Per the germline V gene, CDR1 is MGHDK and CDR2 is SYGVNS. The CDR3 sequence is CASTRTGNTEAFF. The CDR3 coding sequence is TGTGCCAGCACCCGGACAGGAAACACTGAAGCTTTCTTT. The whole variable domain, filled in from reference TRBV25-1 and TRBJ1-1, reads EADIYQTPRYLVIGTGKKITLECSQTMGHDKMYWYQQDPGMELHLIHYSYGVNSTEKGDLSSESTVSRIRTEHFPLTLESARPSHTSQYLCASTRTGNTEAFFGQGTRLTVV.

V and J are TRBV7-2 and TRBJ2-7, with 9 nucleotides matching TRBD1. The ends lost 1 base at V and 2 bases at J; junction bases unmatched: 3. The CDR3 has 15 amino acids. Germline V gene lookup returns CDR1 SGHTA and CDR2 FQGNSA. This CDR3 is CASSLVGTGTYEQYF. In DNA form, the CDR3 reads TGTGCCAGCAGCTTAGTTGGGACAGGGACCTACGAGCAGTACTTC.

V and J are TRBV30 and TRBJ1-6; D remains unclear. V lost 4 bases and J 9 bases, leaving 10 bases between the germline ends. The CDR3 runs 12 residues. The germline CDR1 and CDR2 sequences are GTSNPN and SVGIG (reference sequence). CDR3: CAWMGEGSPLHF. In nucleotides, the CDR3 is TGTGCCTGGATGGGAGAGGGTTCACCCCTCCACTTT.

V and J are TRBV30 and TRBJ1-5, with unresolved D. Germline V gene data show CDR1 as GTSNPN and CDR2 as SVGIG (reference sequence). CDR3 length: 15 amino acids. V shed 0 bases and J shed 0 bases, with 9 bases lying between them. For the CDR3, the DNA is TGTGCCTGGAGTGTTTTCGGCAGTAGCAATCAGCCCCAGCATTTT. Encoded protein: CAWSVFGSSNQPQHF.

The chain couples TRBV6-1 to TRBJ2-7; TRBD1 might be the D (5 bases). V was clipped by 5 bases and J by 5 bases, with 13 bases between them. CDR1 and CDR2 from the germline V gene are MNHNS and SASEGT. The CDR3 loop spans 13 amino acids. CDR3 residues: CASSPRAGNEQYF. CDR3 in DNA: TGTGCCAGCAGTCCACGGGCAGGGAACGAGCAGTACTTC.

The J gene is TRBJ1-1, the V gene TRBV5-6, with D tentatively TRBD1 (6 bases). Trimming removed 3 bases from V and 3 bases from J, with 9 bases in between. Germline V CDR1 and CDR2: SGHDT, YYEEEE. The CDR3 extends over 13 amino acids. CDR3 sequence (DNA): TGTGCCAGCAGCTACCAGGGGCACACTGAAGCTTTCTTT. It encodes CASSYQGHTEAFF.

The J gene is TRBJ1-1, the V gene TRBV18, with a tentative D call TRBD1 (6 bases). CDR1 is KGHSH and CDR2 is LQKENI in the germline V gene. V lost 3 bases, J lost 1 base, and 6 bases lay in between. The length of the CDR3 is 13 residues. CDR3 sequence (DNA): TGTGCCAGCTCACCGGGACAGAACACTGAAGCTTTCTTT. It encodes CASSPGQNTEAFF.

Only a few counts were recorded for this clone. The rearrangement joins TRBV4-1 to TRBJ2-7; tentatively, D is TRBD2 (6 bases). CDR3 length: 15 amino acids. V lost 0 bases, J lost 1 base, and 10 bases lay in between. Germline V gives CDR1 MGHRA, CDR2 YSYEKL. The CDR3 region has the DNA TGCGCCAGCAGCCAAGAACCGGGACTTTCCTACGAGCAGTACTTC. Translating it yields CASSQEPGLSYEQYF.

Here the CDR3 DNA reads TGTGCCAGCAGCTTTTATGACGGACAGGGGGCTAACTATGGCTACACCTTC. Translating it yields CASSFYDGQGANYGYTF. V and J are TRBV5-6 and TRBJ1-2, with 10 positions matching TRBD1. Germline-derived CDR1 and CDR2 are SGHDT and YYEEEE. The CDR3 totals 17 residues. The V and J ends lost 2 bases and 0 bases, in that order; junction bases with no gene match: 7.